This T cell receptor beta chain emerged from a study of blood T cell repertoires in COVID-19. The overall study: Researchers got acute and convalescent COVID-19 samples from the United States, Italy and Spain. Nucleic acid was either cDNA or gDNA, and it came from T cells, B-cell-depleted T cells, or PBMCs.

In the original processing: Reference gene primer amplification yielded estimated nucleated cell counts. Sequencing was performed with immunoSEQ multiplex PCR; in TCRdb, only in-frame clones are kept and a portion is missing. That table gives V, J and clone size, and the DNA gave D and trimming. This sample yields tens of thousands of clones, of which more than 75% are seen a single time; 4.5% to 5.5% belongs to the top ten. Deletions cut 1 base from V and 5 bases from J, with 6 bases between. CDR1 and CDR2 (germline): SGHDN, FVKESK. The CDR3 sequence is 13 residues long. The clonotype comes from a man aged 45-60 years with active or convalescent COVID-19. The rearrangement links TRBV14 to TRBJ1-5; D is undetermined. The sample was peripheral blood. CDR3 bases: TGTGCCAGCAGCCAAGGCGCCTATCAGCCCCAGCATTTT. Its translation is CASSQGAYQPQHF.